The 29 T cell receptor beta chains below all came from one sample that was sequenced in a study of T cells in Graves' hyperthyroidism and ophthalmopathy. There were TCR beta CDR3 regions amplified from RNA transcripts. Carried out on the TCR CDR3, a first-round RT-PCR used the HTBI primer set. TCRdb reprocessed the multiplex PCR reads with MiXCR, giving one entry per CDR3 protein. The table records 640,000 or so distinct CDR3 sequences, around 15% of them present only once. The specimen was blood. These receptors came from a woman in her thirties or forties with Graves' ophthalmopathy.

This clonotype was observed at least ten times. The chain joins TRBV25-1 to TRBJ2-7, with 7 positions matching TRBD2. The length of the CDR3 is 15 residues. Germline V lookup: CDR1 MGHDK, CDR2 SYGVNS. With V trimmed by 2 bases and J by 0 bases, 4 bases remained unmatched. The CDR3 is CASSEPTSVSYEQYF. CDR3 DNA sequence: TGTGCCAGCAGTGAACCAACTAGCGTCTCCTACGAGCAGTACTTC.

The rearrangement joins TRBV7-9 to TRBJ2-5, with D possibly matching TRBD1 (5 bases). Germline loops: CDR1 SEHNR, CDR2 FQNEAQ (reference sequence). V gave up 5 bases and J gave up 8 bases, with 21 bases separating them. This CDR3 is 15 amino acids long. The CDR3 coding sequence is TGTGCCAGCAGCATCACCCTGACAGCGCCTGGTACCCAGTACTTC. Protein: CASSITLTAPGTQYF.

This clonotype was observed a few times. This chain connects TRBV28 to TRBJ2-7; D assignment may be TRBD1 or TRBD2 (5 bases each). Germline V CDR1 and CDR2: MDHEN, SYDVKM. The CDR3 consists of 13 residues. Trimming took off 7 bases at V and 2 bases at J, with 12 bases between the two ends. This chain's CDR3 is CASMVGETYEQYF. CDR3 bases: TGTGCCAGCATGGTGGGGGAAACCTACGAGCAGTACTTC. Full variable domain (remainder filled in from reference TRBV28 and TRBJ2-7): DVKVTQSSRYLVKRTGEKVFLECVQDMDHENMFWYRQDPGLGLRLIYFSYDVKMKEKGDIPEGYSVSREKKERFSLILESASTNQTSMYLCASMVGETYEQYFGPGTRLTVT.

This clonotype was detected ten times or more. The chain is built from TRBV30 and TRBJ1-1, with D unresolved. The germline gives CDR1 GTSNPN, CDR2 SVGIG (reference sequence). The CDR3 is 12 residues long. The V end lost 4 bases, the J end lost 3 bases, and 9 bases lay between the germline ends. The DNA for the CDR3 is TGTGCCTGGAATCTTATTCACACTGAAGCTTTCTTT. It is translated as CAWNLIHTEAFF.

The chain recombines TRBV6-5 with TRBJ1-1; D is undetermined. The CDR3 is made up of 16 amino acids. CDR1 and CDR2 (germline): MNHEY, SVGAGI. V gave up 2 bases and J gave up 2 bases, with 15 bases separating them. CDR3 sequence: CASSYGPGRQNTEAFF. For the CDR3, the DNA is TGTGCCAGCAGTTACGGCCCCGGACGGCAAAACACTGAAGCTTTCTTT.

The V gene is TRBV19, the J gene TRBJ1-5; D remains unclear. V was shortened by 0 bases and J by 6 bases, with 12 bases between the two germline ends. Germline loops: CDR1 LNHDA, CDR2 SQIVND (reference sequence). The CDR3 is 15 amino acids. Here the CDR3 DNA reads TGTGCCAGTAGTATAGATTTACACCCCAGTCAGCCCCAGCATTTT. Protein sequence: CASSIDLHPSQPQHF.

In regard to this clonotype: At one end, the junction sequence differs from germline, possibly due to a read error. CDR3 DNA: TGTGCCAGCAGTCCCATGACTAGCGGAAGGCCCCTCTTC. Translated: CASSPMTSGRPLF. This chain joins TRBV12-3 or TRBV12-4 and TRBJ2-7; the match to TRBD2 covers 9 bases. This CDR3 is built from 13 residues.

The sample holds many counts of this clonotype. The chain has TRBV19 and TRBJ2-2; tentative D call: TRBD1 (5 bases). The CDR3 has 14 amino acids. V dropped 5 bases and J dropped 6 bases, with 13 bases sitting between them. Germline V gene data show CDR1 as LNHDA and CDR2 as SQIVND (reference sequence). CDR3 sequence (DNA): TGTGCCAGTAGTGTAGGGGCAGGGTCCGGGGAGCTGTTTTTT. Amino acid sequence: CASSVGAGSGELFF.

The genes are TRBV12-3 or TRBV12-4 and TRBJ1-2, with 7 bases that match TRBD1. The CDR3 consists of 15 residues. J lost 4 bases, V lost 4 bases, and 9 bases had no gene match. In DNA, the CDR3 is TGTGCCAGCAGTTCCAGCCCGGGACAGTTCTATGGCTACACCTTC. Its protein product is CASSSSPGQFYGYTF.

This clonotype was observed many times. One junction end disagrees with the germline gene, perhaps due to a read error. V gene TRBV5-1 combines with J gene TRBJ1-5; D is ambiguous. Per the germline V gene, CDR1 is SGHRS and CDR2 is YFSETQ. The CDR3 contains 15 residues. CDR3 DNA sequence: TGTGCCAGCAGCTTAGACGGTGGCAGCAATCAGCCCCAGCATTTT. It translates to CASSLDGGSNQPQHF.

This clonotype was seen ten or more times. The chain couples TRBV9 to TRBJ1-2; 8 nucleotides align to TRBD1. With 0 bases clipped from V and 6 bases from J, the junction kept 10 bases outside the gene matches. CDR1 is SGDLS, CDR2 YYNGEE, per germline. The CDR3 has 16 residues. The CDR3: CASSVVGGQGRDGYTF. CDR3 in DNA: TGTGCCAGCAGCGTAGTAGGTGGACAGGGTAGGGATGGCTACACCTTC.

This clonotype was seen a few times. The J gene is TRBJ2-5, the V gene TRBV5-1; 7 nucleotides align to TRBD2. This CDR3 has 13 amino acids. With V trimmed by 4 bases and J by 4 bases, 4 bases remained unmatched. Looked up from germline, CDR1 is SGHRS and CDR2 is YFSETQ. The CDR3 region has the DNA TGCGCCAGCAGCATGTCGGGGGGAGAGACCCAGTACTTC. Encoded protein: CASSMSGGETQYF.

This clonotype was recorded at least ten times. The chain is built from TRBV20-1 and TRBJ2-2, with 9 bases lining up with TRBD2. The length of the CDR3 is 16 residues. V gave up 1 base and J gave up 5 bases; unmatched junction bases: 8. Germline V lookup: CDR1 DFQATT, CDR2 SNEGSKA (reference sequence). The CDR3: CSARGFSGSSTGELFF. The CDR3 nucleotides read TGCAGTGCTAGAGGGTTTAGCGGGAGTAGTACCGGGGAGCTGTTTTTT.

This clonotype has ten or more counts. This chain joins TRBV19 and TRBJ1-5; no definite D call. V was trimmed by 3 bases and J by 0 bases, leaving 9 bases between them. CDR3 size: 15 residues. From germline, CDR1 is LNHDA and CDR2 SQIVND (reference sequence). As DNA, the CDR3 is TGTGCCAGTAGTATGCAGAGCTATAGCAATCAGCCCCAGCATTTT. Translated: CASSMQSYSNQPQHF.

This sequence joins TRBV6-1 and TRBJ1-3; D not resolved. Germline CDR1 is MNHNS and CDR2 is SASEGT. Between the trimmed V and J ends, which lost 4 bases and 0 bases, there was a span of 10 bases. The CDR3 totals 15 residues. The CDR3 region is CASSVIQSSGNTIYF. CDR3 DNA: TGTGCCAGCAGTGTAATTCAGAGCTCTGGAAACACCATATATTTT.

The chain employs TRBV20-1 and TRBJ1-5, with TRBD1 identical over 8 bases. There are 14 residues in the CDR3. Germline V gene data show CDR1 as DFQATT and CDR2 as SNEGSKA (reference sequence). V lost 6 bases, J lost 7 bases, and 11 bases stayed unmatched. The CDR3 region is CSASTDRGYQPQHF. The CDR3 nucleotides read TGCAGTGCCTCAACCGACAGGGGTTACCAGCCCCAGCATTTT.

This clonotype appeared many times. The CDR3 loop is CASSLTGQGLGNQPQHF. The CDR3 DNA reads TGTGCCAGCAGTTTAACTGGACAGGGCCTAGGCAATCAGCCCCAGCATTTT. J is TRBJ1-5 and V is TRBV27; TRBD1 matches at 8 bases. CDR3 size: 17 residues. The ends lost 2 bases at V and 2 bases at J; junction bases unmatched: 8. Per germline, CDR1 MNHEY and CDR2 SMNVEV (reference sequence).

There are many counts of this clonotype. The chain joins TRBV7-2 to TRBJ2-7; D gene unclear. V was shortened by 0 bases and J by 3 bases, with 9 bases between the two germline ends. The CDR3 runs 14 residues. Germline lookup yields CDR1 SGHTA and CDR2 FQGNSA. This chain's CDR3 is CASSLADVSYEQYF. The CDR3 region has the DNA TGTGCCAGCAGCTTAGCGGACGTAAGCTACGAGCAGTACTTC.

This clonotype was counted between two and nine times. The gene calls are TRBV20-1 and TRBJ2-7; possibly TRBD2 for D (6 bases). The V and J ends lost 5 bases and 2 bases respectively, with 13 bases between them. From germline, CDR1 is DFQATT and CDR2 SNEGSKA (reference sequence). This CDR3 spans 13 amino acids. The CDR3 bases are TGCAGTGCTCCCCCGCGGGATACCTACGAGCAGTACTTC. Translated: CSAPPRDTYEQYF.

This clonotype was counted ten times or more. The gene calls are TRBV11-3 and TRBJ2-5, with 7 bases aligning to TRBD1. Germline CDR1 SGHNT, CDR2 YENEEA. V lost 8 bases, J lost 1 base, and 7 bases stayed unmatched. CDR3 length: 14 residues. CDR3 coding DNA: TGTGCCAGCGGAACAGGGGCCTTCCAAGAGACCCAGTACTTC. This codes for CASGTGAFQETQYF.

This clonotype was counted many times. V is TRBV6-4 and J is TRBJ1-5; D perhaps matches TRBD1 (5 bases). Germline V CDR1 and CDR2: MRHNA, SNTAGT. The CDR3 runs to 15 residues. V was trimmed by 3 bases and J by 1 base, leaving 10 bases between them. CDR3 sequence reads: CASSEEGESNQPQHF. The DNA for the CDR3 is TGTGCCAGCAGTGAGGAAGGGGAGAGCAATCAGCCCCAGCATTTT.

This chain joins TRBV6-1 and TRBJ2-2; 9 bases match TRBD1. V trimming: 10 bases; J trimming: 4 bases; junction bases outside the gene matches: 4. Germline V gene lookup returns CDR1 MNHNS and CDR2 SASEGT. There are 13 residues in the CDR3. CDR3 region: CATRDRATGELFF. For the CDR3, the DNA is TGTGCCACCCGGGACAGGGCCACCGGGGAGCTGTTTTTT.

This clonotype came up many times. This chain links TRBV6-1 with TRBJ2-7, with 14 positions matching TRBD2. V trimming: 0 bases; J trimming: 4 bases; junction bases outside the gene matches: 2. CDR3 size: 16 residues. Germline loops: CDR1 MNHNS, CDR2 SASEGT. CDR3 DNA: TGTGCCAGCAGTGAAGCGGGGACTAGCGGGAGTTACGAGCAGTACTTC. This translates into CASSEAGTSGSYEQYF.

This clonotype has ten or more counts. This chain joins TRBV24-1 and TRBJ2-5; D ambiguous. This CDR3 contains 13 residues. Trimming cost V 5 bases and J 2 bases, with 8 bases left between them. CDR1 is KGHDR and CDR2 is SFDVKD in the germline V gene. This chain's CDR3 is CATSVRWQETQYF. In DNA form, the CDR3 reads TGTGCCACCAGTGTTCGATGGCAAGAGACCCAGTACTTC.

The genes are TRBV5-4 and TRBJ2-7, with 11 positions matching TRBD2. This CDR3 is 15 amino acids long. The V and J ends lost 3 bases and 1 base, in that order; junction bases with no gene match: 3. The germline CDR1 and CDR2 sequences are SGHNT and YYREEE (reference sequence). CDR3 protein: CASSWGLAASYEQYF. As DNA, the CDR3 is TGTGCCAGCAGCTGGGGACTAGCGGCGTCCTACGAGCAGTACTTC.

There are many counts of this clonotype. The chain recombines TRBV7-8 with TRBJ2-7; 10 positions agree with TRBD2. Germline CDR1 SGHVS, CDR2 FQNEAQ. CDR3 length: 16 residues. V shed 7 bases and J 6 bases; nucleotides not matched to a gene: 15. Here the CDR3 reads CASKSPQREGSGEQYF. CDR3 DNA: TGTGCCAGCAAGTCCCCCCAGCGGGAGGGCTCAGGCGAGCAGTACTTC.

This clonotype was seen repeatedly, ten times or more. The chain is built from TRBV19 and TRBJ1-2, with D maybe TRBD1 (6 bases). This CDR3 is built from 15 residues. In germline, CDR1 is LNHDA, CDR2 SQIVND (reference sequence). The germline V and J ends were trimmed by 5 bases and 4 bases, with 17 bases remaining between them. The CDR3 here is CASSSRGDIFYGYTF. The DNA for the CDR3 is TGTGCCAGTAGTTCGAGGGGGGACATCTTCTATGGCTACACCTTC.

This clonotype was detected many times. V is TRBV12-3 or TRBV12-4 and J is TRBJ2-2; 8 bases are shared with TRBD2. Trimming at V came to 6 bases and at J to 7 bases, leaving 4 bases not matched to a gene. The CDR3 runs to 13 residues. CDR3 sequence reads: CASSPGGDGELFF. CDR3 DNA: TGTGCCAGCAGCCCCGGGGGGGACGGGGAGCTGTTTTTT.

In its sample, this clonotype was seen many times. The J gene is TRBJ1-5, the V gene TRBV19, with a weak D call TRBD1 (6 bases). V lost 3 bases and J 6 bases, leaving 12 bases between the germline ends. Germline CDR1 reads LNHDA; CDR2 reads SQIVND (reference sequence). The CDR3 sequence is 14 residues long. The CDR3 is CASSIGRGGQPQHF. CDR3 DNA sequence: TGTGCCAGTAGTATCGGCAGGGGAGGTCAGCCCCAGCATTTT. The full variable domain, with the rest looked up from reference TRBV19 and TRBJ1-5, is DGGITQSPKYLFRKEGQNVTLSCEQNLNHDAMYWYRQDPGQGLRLIYYSQIVNDFQKGDIAEGYSVSREKKESFPLTVTSAQKNPTAFYLCASSIGRGGQPQHFGDGTRLSIL.